This TCR beta chain was profiled in a study of T cells in Graves' hyperthyroidism and ophthalmopathy. This clonotype showed up many times. RNA transcripts yielded amplified TCR beta CDR3 regions. The HTBI set primed first-round TCR CDR3 RT-PCR. A single record per CDR3 protein comes from TCRdb applying MiXCR to the multiplex PCR reads. The sample has around 380,000 distinct CDR3 sequences, approximately 12% seen once. These patients, aged 18 to 65, had recently diagnosed hyperthyroidism lasting under 2 months. Per germline, CDR1 SGHAT and CDR2 FQNNGV. V lost 4 bases, J lost 10 bases, and 9 bases stayed unmatched. The CDR3 extends over 15 amino acids.

V is TRBV11-2 and J is TRBJ2-1; 11 bases fit TRBD2. This clonotype was obtained from a man younger than 40 with Graves' hyperthyroidism that later progressed to Graves' ophthalmopathy. The source material was blood. CDR3 in amino acids: CASSYRSGGEGEQFF. In DNA form, the CDR3 reads TGTGCCAGCAGCTACCGTAGCGGGGGGGAGGGCGAGCAGTTCTTC.